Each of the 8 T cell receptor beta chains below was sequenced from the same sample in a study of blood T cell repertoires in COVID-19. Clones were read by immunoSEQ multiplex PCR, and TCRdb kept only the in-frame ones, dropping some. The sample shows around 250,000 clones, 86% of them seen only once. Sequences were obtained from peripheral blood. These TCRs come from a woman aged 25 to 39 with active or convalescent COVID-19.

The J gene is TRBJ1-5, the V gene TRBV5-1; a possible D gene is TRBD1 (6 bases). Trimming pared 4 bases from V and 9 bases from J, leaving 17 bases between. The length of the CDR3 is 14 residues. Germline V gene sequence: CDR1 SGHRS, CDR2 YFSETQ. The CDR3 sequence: CASSPDEQGGPQHF. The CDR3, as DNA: TGCGCCAGCAGCCCCGACGAACAGGGCGGGCCCCAGCATTTT.

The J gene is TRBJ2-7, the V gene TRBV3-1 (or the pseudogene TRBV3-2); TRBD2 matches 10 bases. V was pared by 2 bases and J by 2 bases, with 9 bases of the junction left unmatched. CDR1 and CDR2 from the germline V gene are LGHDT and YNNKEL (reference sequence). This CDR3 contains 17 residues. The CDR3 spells CASSQSGGAFPTYEQYF. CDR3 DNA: TGTGCCAGCAGCCAAAGCGGGGGGGCTTTCCCCACCTACGAGCAGTACTTC.

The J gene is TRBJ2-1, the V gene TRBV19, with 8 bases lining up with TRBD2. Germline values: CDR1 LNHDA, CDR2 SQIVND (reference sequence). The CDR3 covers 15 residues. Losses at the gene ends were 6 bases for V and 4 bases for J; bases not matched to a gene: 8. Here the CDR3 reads CASRRSASGYNEQFF. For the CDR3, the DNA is TGTGCCAGTAGGAGATCGGCTAGCGGGTACAATGAGCAGTTCTTC.

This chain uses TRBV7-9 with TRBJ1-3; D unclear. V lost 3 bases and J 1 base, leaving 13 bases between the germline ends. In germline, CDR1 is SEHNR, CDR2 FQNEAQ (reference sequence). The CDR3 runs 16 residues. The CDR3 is CASSFSVRQSGNTIYF. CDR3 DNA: TGTGCCAGCAGCTTCTCGGTCAGGCAATCTGGAAACACCATATATTTT.

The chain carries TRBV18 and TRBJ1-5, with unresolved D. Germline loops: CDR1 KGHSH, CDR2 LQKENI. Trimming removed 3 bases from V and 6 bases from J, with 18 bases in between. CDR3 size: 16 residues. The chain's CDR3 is CASSPPGGSASQPQHF. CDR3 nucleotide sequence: TGTGCCAGCTCACCGCCGGGAGGGAGTGCGTCTCAGCCCCAGCATTTT.

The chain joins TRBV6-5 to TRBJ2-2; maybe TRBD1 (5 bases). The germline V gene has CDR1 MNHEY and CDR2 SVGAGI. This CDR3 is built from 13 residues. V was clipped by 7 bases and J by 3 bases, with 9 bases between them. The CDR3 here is CASNEQDTGELFF. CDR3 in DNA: TGTGCCAGCAACGAACAGGACACCGGGGAGCTGTTTTTT.

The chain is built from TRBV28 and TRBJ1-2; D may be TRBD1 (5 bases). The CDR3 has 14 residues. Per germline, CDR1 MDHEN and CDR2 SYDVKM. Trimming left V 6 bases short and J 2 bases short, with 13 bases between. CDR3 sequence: CASRPQGLNYGYTF. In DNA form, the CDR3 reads TGTGCCAGCAGGCCCCAGGGACTCAACTATGGCTACACCTTC.

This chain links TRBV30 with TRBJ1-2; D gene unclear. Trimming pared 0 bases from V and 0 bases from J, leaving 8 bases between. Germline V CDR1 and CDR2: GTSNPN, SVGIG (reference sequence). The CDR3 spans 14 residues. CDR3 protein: CAWSVGRANYGYTF. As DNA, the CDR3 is TGTGCCTGGAGTGTGGGCAGAGCTAACTATGGCTACACCTTC.